This entry lists 20 T cell receptor beta chains sequenced from one sample in a study of siplizumab effects on memory and regulatory T cells. The table came from immunoSEQ multiplex PCR; TCRdb's copy has only in-frame clones and leaves some out. Altogether roughly 56,000 clones are present, approximately 95% being singletons, with the ten largest covering about two fifths. The specimen was CD8+ T cells sorted from blood. Receptors were obtained from a human donor in good health.

This rearrangement joins TRBV19 to TRBJ1-5, with 7 bases fitting TRBD1. The ends lost 4 bases at V and 2 bases at J; junction bases unmatched: 14. Per germline, CDR1 LNHDA and CDR2 SQIVND (reference sequence). CDR3 size: 18 residues. CDR3 nucleotide sequence: TGTGCCAGTAGTACGGCGGACAGGTACGTCCGGGGCAATCAGCCCCAGCATTTT. This codes for CASSTADRYVRGNQPQHF.

This clone has just one count. This chain uses TRBV5-1 with TRBJ1-1; D gene ambiguous. The CDR3 consists of 16 residues. Per the germline V gene, CDR1 is SGHRS and CDR2 is YFSETQ. Trimming shortened V by 0 bases and J by 0 bases, and 12 bases separated the two germline ends. CDR3 loop: CASSLGEHPMNTEAFF. The CDR3 region has the DNA TGCGCCAGCAGCTTGGGTGAACACCCCATGAACACTGAAGCTTTCTTT.

V and J are TRBV5-1 and TRBJ1-1; D might be TRBD1 (6 bases). V was shortened by 4 bases and J by 0 bases, with 16 bases between the two germline ends. The V gene's germline CDR1 is SGHRS and CDR2 YFSETQ. This CDR3 contains 16 residues. The CDR3 sequence: CASSPPRQGMNTEAFF. Here the CDR3 DNA reads TGCGCCAGCAGCCCCCCCCGGCAGGGGATGAACACTGAAGCTTTCTTT.

CDR3 amino acids: CASSYSRDNEQFF. In nucleotides, the CDR3 is TGTGCCAGCAGTTACTCGAGGGACAATGAGCAGTTCTTC. The rearrangement uses TRBV6-5 and TRBJ2-1, with a weak D call TRBD2 (5 bases). Germline V gene sequence: CDR1 MNHEY, CDR2 SVGAGI. The length of the CDR3 is 13 residues. V was pared by 0 bases and J by 5 bases, with 5 bases between.

The gene calls are TRBV9 and TRBJ2-1; 15 bases align to TRBD2. The CDR3 contains 16 residues. The trim removed 2 bases at V and 7 bases at J, leaving 4 bases unmatched. CDR1 is SGDLS and CDR2 is YYNGEE in the germline V gene. The CDR3 is CASSVIGTSGRNEQFF. CDR3 bases: TGTGCCAGCAGCGTCATAGGGACTAGCGGGAGGAATGAGCAGTTCTTC.

The chain combines TRBV2 with TRBJ2-5, with TRBD1 as a possible D gene (7 bases). The germline CDR1 and CDR2 sequences are SNHLY and FYNNEI. The germline V and J ends were trimmed by 7 bases and 1 base, with 10 bases remaining between them. The CDR3 loop spans 13 amino acids. This chain's CDR3 is CASIQGGQETQYF. As DNA, the CDR3 is TGTGCCAGCATCCAGGGGGGCCAAGAGACCCAGTACTTC.

The chain carries TRBV4-1 and TRBJ1-1, with D unresolved. The CDR3 length is 13 residues. The V and J ends lost 0 bases and 2 bases respectively, with 4 bases between them. Germline V CDR1 and CDR2: MGHRA, YSYEKL. The CDR3: CASSQDRNTEAFF. CDR3 DNA sequence: TGCGCCAGCAGCCAAGACAGAAACACTGAAGCTTTCTTT.

This chain joins TRBV5-5 and TRBJ2-1, with D perhaps matching TRBD2 (5 bases). The CDR3 is 13 residues long. Germline V gives CDR1 SGHKS, CDR2 YYEKEE (reference sequence). Between the trimmed V and J ends, which lost 0 bases and 5 bases, there was a span of 6 bases. CDR3 nucleotide sequence: TGTGCCAGCAGCTTGGCACTAGACAATGAGCAGTTCTTC. Its protein product is CASSLALDNEQFF.

The chain recombines TRBV21-1 with TRBJ2-2; TRBD1 is the table's D call, not checked against the DNA. TRBV21-1 is described as a pseudogene. The CDR3 runs 14 residues. The CDR3 coding sequence is TGTGCCAGCTCAAGGACAGGGAACACCGGGGAGCTGTTTTTT. Translation gives CASSRTGNTGELFF.

This sequence joins TRBV9 and TRBJ2-1, with a tentative D call TRBD2 (7 bases). The V end was cut by 0 bases, the J end by 8 bases, with 15 bases between. The CDR3 extends over 15 amino acids. Germline V lookup: CDR1 SGDLS, CDR2 YYNGEE. The CDR3 region has the DNA TGTGCCAGCAGCGTAGAAAGTGGGGGGGCAGATGAGCAGTTCTTC. Its protein is CASSVESGGADEQFF.

This clone was seen just once. V is TRBV4-1 and J is TRBJ2-1; maybe TRBD2 (6 bases). CDR3 size: 17 residues. Germline assignment: CDR1 MGHRA and CDR2 YSYEKL. Trimming stripped 0 bases from V and 4 bases from J, with 16 bases between. CDR3 loop: CASSQDRGGETYNEQFF. The CDR3 bases are TGCGCCAGCAGCCAAGATCGCGGCGGGGAGACGTACAATGAGCAGTTCTTC.

V gene TRBV19 combines with J gene TRBJ2-7; 15 nucleotides agree with TRBD2. Trimming cost V 6 bases and J 4 bases; bases outside gene matches: 4. The CDR3 extends over 15 amino acids. CDR1 LNHDA and CDR2 SQIVND come from the germline V gene (reference sequence). CDR3 DNA: TGTGCCAGTAGAGGACTAGCGGGAGGGCAGTACGAGCAGTACTTC. Amino acids: CASRGLAGGQYEQYF.

The chain combines TRBV27 with TRBJ1-2; no clear D. The CDR3 is made up of 14 amino acids. Germline-derived CDR1 and CDR2 are MNHEY and SMNVEV (reference sequence). The V and J ends lost 3 bases and 0 bases respectively, with 8 bases between them. CDR3 in DNA: TGTGCCAGCAGTTTTCGACGCACTAACTATGGCTACACCTTC. Its translation: CASSFRRTNYGYTF.

CDR3 sequence (DNA): TGTGCCAGCAGCCAAGATATGGACAATGAGCAGTTCTTC. Its translation: CASSQDMDNEQFF. The chain uses TRBV4-2 and TRBJ2-1; D uncertain. The CDR3 covers 13 residues. The V end was cut by 0 bases, the J end by 5 bases, with 5 bases between. Germline-derived CDR1 and CDR2 are LGHNA and YNFKEQ.

This chain connects TRBV5-4 to TRBJ2-1, with 10 positions matching TRBD1. J gave up 1 base and V 3 bases, and 1 base lay outside the gene matches. The CDR3 has 15 amino acids. Germline CDR1 and CDR2: SGHNT and YYREEE (reference sequence). As DNA, the CDR3 is TGTGCCAGCAGCTGGACAGGGGGATCCTACAATGAGCAGTTCTTC. This codes for CASSWTGGSYNEQFF.

The chain couples TRBV19 to TRBJ2-5; 11 bases line up with TRBD2. V was clipped by 7 bases and J by 4 bases; unmatched bases: 11. Germline V gene data show CDR1 as LNHDA and CDR2 as SQIVND (reference sequence). The CDR3 is made up of 16 amino acids. The CDR3 region is CASNDGLAGGPETQYF. The CDR3 DNA is TGTGCCAGTAACGATGGGTTAGCGGGAGGGCCAGAGACCCAGTACTTC.

In nucleotides, the CDR3 is TGTGCCAGCAGCGTTACATCTGGACAGGGGGCAGAGACCCAGTACTTC. Translation: CASSVTSGQGAETQYF. The chain carries TRBV11-2 and TRBJ2-5; 11 bases align to TRBD1. Germline assignment: CDR1 SGHAT and CDR2 FQNNGV. The CDR3 consists of 16 residues. Germline trimming cut 5 bases from V and 4 bases from J; bases unmatched to any gene: 9.

The chain recombines TRBV5-1 with TRBJ2-5, with TRBD1 matching 10 bases. The CDR3 covers 12 residues. Germline lookup yields CDR1 SGHRS and CDR2 YFSETQ. V lost 7 bases, J lost 3 bases, and 0 bases stayed unmatched. For the CDR3, the DNA is TGCGCCAGCGGGACAGGGGAAGAGACCCAGTACTTC. Translated, it gives CASGTGEETQYF.

The chain couples TRBV6-5 to TRBJ2-3; 10 bases align to TRBD2. V dropped 6 bases and J dropped 4; count of bases not matched to a gene: 7. The CDR3 has 15 amino acids. From germline, CDR1 is MNHEY and CDR2 SVGAGI. The CDR3 sequence: CASSLTSGISDTQYF. DNA for the CDR3: TGTGCCAGCAGCCTAACTAGCGGGATATCAGATACGCAGTATTTT.

This clone is a singleton in its sample. The CDR3 region has the DNA TGTGCCAGCAGCCAAGGTTCCTACAATGAGCAGTTCTTC. It yields the protein CASSQGSYNEQFF. The gene calls are TRBV4-2 and TRBJ2-1; D is unclear. The CDR3 has 13 residues. Trimming pared 1 base from V and 1 base from J, leaving 2 bases between. The germline CDR1 and CDR2 sequences are LGHNA and YNFKEQ.